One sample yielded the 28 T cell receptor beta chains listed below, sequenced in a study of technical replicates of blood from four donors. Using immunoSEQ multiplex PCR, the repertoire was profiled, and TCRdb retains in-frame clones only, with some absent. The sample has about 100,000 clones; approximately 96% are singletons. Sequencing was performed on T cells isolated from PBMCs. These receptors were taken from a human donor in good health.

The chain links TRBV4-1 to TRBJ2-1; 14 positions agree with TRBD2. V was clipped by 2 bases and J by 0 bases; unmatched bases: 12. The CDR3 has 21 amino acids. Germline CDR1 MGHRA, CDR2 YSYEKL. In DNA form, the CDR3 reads TGCGCCAGCAGCCAATTCTTGGGACTAGCGGGAGTAGGGAGCTCCTACAATGAGCAGTTCTTC. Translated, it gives CASSQFLGLAGVGSSYNEQFF.

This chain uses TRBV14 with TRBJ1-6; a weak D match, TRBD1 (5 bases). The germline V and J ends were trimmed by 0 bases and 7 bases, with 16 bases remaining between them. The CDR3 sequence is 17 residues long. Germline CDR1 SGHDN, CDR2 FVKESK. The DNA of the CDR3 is TGTGCCAGCAGCCAAGATGTTGCGGGACTGATCAATTCACCCCTCCACTTT. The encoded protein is CASSQDVAGLINSPLHF. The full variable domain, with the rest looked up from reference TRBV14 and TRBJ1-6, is EAGVTQFPSHSVIEKGQTVTLRCDPISGHDNLYWYRRVMGKEIKFLLHFVKESKQDESGMPNNRFLAERTGGTYSTLKVQPAELEDSGVYFCASSQDVAGLINSPLHFGNGTRLTVT.

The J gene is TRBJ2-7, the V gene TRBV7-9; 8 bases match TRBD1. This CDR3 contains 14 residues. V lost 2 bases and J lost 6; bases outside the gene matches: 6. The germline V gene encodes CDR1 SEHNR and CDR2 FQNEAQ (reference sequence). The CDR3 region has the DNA TGTGCCAGCAGCTTAAGGAGACAGGGGCGCGAGCAGTACTTC. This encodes CASSLRRQGREQYF.

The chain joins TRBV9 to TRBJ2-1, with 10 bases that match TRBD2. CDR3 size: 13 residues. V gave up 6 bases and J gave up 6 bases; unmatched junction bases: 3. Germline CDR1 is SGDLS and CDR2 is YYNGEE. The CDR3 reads CASKVAGGNEQFF. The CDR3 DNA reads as TGTGCCAGCAAAGTAGCGGGAGGCAATGAGCAGTTCTTC.

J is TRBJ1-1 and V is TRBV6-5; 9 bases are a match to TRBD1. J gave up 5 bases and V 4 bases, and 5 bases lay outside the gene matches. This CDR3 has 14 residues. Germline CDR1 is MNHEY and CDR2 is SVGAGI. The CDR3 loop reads CASSFGQGRTEAFF. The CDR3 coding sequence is TGTGCCAGCAGTTTCGGACAGGGGAGAACTGAAGCTTTCTTT.

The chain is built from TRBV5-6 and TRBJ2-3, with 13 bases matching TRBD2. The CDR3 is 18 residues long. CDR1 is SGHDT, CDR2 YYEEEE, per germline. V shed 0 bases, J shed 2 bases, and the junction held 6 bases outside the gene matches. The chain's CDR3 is CASSLGLAGGPTTDTQYF. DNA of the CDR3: TGTGCCAGCAGCTTGGGACTAGCGGGAGGACCGACCACAGATACGCAGTATTTT.

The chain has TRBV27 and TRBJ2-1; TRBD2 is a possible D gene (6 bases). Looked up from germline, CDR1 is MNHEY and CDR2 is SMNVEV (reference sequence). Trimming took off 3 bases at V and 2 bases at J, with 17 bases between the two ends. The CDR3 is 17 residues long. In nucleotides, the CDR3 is TGTGCCAGCAGTTTTATTAGGGGAGGCCATCCCTACAATGAGCAGTTCTTC. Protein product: CASSFIRGGHPYNEQFF.

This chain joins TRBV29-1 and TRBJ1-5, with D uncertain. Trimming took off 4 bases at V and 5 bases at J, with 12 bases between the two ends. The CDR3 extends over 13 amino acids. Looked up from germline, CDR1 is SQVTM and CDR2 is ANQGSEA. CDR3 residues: CSVGSQMDQPQHF. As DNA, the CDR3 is TGCAGCGTTGGGTCACAGATGGATCAGCCCCAGCATTTT.

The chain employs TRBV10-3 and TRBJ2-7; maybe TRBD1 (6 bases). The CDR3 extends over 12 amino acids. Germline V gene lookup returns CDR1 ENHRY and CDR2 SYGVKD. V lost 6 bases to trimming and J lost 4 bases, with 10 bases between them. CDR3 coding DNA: TGTGCCATCAGCACGGACAGTTACGAGCAGTACTTC. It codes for CAISTDSYEQYF.

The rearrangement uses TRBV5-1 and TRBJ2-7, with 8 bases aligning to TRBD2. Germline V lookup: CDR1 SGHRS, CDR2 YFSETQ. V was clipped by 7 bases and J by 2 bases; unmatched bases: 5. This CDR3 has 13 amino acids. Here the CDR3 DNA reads TGCGCCAGCGGGGCGGGGGGACCCTACGAGCAGTACTTC. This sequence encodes CASGAGGPYEQYF.

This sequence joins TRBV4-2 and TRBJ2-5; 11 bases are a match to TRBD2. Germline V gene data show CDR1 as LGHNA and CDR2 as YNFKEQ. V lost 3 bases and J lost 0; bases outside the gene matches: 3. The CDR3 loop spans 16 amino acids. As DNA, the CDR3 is TGTGCCAGCAGCCACCGACTAGCGGGGAACCAAGAGACCCAGTACTTC. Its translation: CASSHRLAGNQETQYF.

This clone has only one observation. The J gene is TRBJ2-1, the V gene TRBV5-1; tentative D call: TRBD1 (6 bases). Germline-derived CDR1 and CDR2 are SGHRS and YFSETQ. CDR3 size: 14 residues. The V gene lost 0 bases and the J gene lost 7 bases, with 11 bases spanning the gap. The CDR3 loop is CASSLAGTRNEQFF. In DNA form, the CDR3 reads TGCGCCAGCAGCTTGGCTGGGACAAGGAATGAGCAGTTCTTC.

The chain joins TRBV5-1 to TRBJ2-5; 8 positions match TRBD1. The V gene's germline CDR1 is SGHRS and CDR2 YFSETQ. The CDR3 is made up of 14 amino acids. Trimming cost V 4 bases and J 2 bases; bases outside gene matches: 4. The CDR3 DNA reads TGCGCCAGCAGCAGTGGACAGGGACAAGAGACCCAGTACTTC. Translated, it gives CASSSGQGQETQYF.

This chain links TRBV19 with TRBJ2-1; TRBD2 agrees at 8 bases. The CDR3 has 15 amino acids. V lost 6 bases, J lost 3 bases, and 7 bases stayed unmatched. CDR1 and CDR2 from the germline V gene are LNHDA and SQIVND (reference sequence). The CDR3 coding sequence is TGTGCCAGTAGATTAAGCGGGAGAGGCTACAATGAGCAGTTCTTC. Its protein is CASRLSGRGYNEQFF.

The CDR3 protein is CASSYPTGELFF. The DNA for the CDR3 is TGTGCCAGCAGTTACCCGACCGGGGAGCTGTTTTTT. The rearrangement uses TRBV6-5 and TRBJ2-2; D is unresolved. This CDR3 contains 12 residues. Germline V CDR1 and CDR2: MNHEY, SVGAGI. V was shortened by 2 bases and J by 5 bases, with 3 bases between the two germline ends.

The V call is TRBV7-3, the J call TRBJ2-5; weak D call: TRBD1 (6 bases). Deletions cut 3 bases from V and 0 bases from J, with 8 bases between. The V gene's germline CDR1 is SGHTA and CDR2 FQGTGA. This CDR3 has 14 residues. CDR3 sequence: CASSFTGYQETQYF. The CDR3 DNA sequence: TGTGCCAGCAGCTTTACAGGGTACCAAGAGACCCAGTACTTC. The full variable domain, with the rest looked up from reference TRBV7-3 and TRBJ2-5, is GAGVSQTPSNKVTEKGKYVELRCDPISGHTALYWYRQSLGQGPEFLIYFQGTGAADDSGLPNDRFFAVRPEGSVSTLKIQRTERGDSAVYLCASSFTGYQETQYFGPGTRLLVL.

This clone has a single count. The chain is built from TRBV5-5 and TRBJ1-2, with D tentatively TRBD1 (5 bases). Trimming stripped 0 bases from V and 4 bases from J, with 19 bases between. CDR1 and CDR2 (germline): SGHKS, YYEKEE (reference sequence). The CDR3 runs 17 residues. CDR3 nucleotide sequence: TGTGCCAGCAGCTTGGTAACGGGCAGGGAGGGGAGCTATGGCTACACCTTC. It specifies CASSLVTGREGSYGYTF.

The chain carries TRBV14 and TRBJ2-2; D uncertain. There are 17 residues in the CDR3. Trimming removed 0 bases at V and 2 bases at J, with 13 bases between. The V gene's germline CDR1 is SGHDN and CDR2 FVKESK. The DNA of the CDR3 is TGTGCCAGCAGCCAAGAATCCCCCCGCAGAAACACCGGGGAGCTGTTTTTT. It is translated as CASSQESPRRNTGELFF.

CDR3 sequence: CASSTARAGELFF. For the CDR3, the DNA is TGCGCCAGCAGCACTGCCCGCGCCGGGGAGCTGTTTTTT. The V gene is TRBV5-1, the J gene TRBJ2-2, with D hard to call. Trimming pared 4 bases from V and 6 bases from J, leaving 10 bases between. The CDR3 contains 13 residues. Germline CDR1 reads SGHRS; CDR2 reads YFSETQ.

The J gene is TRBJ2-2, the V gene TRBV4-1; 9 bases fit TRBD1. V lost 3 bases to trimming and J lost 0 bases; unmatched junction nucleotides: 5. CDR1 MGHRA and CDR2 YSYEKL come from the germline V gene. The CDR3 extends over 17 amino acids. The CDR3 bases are TGCGCCAGCAGCCAGATAGGACAGGGGCCGAACACCGGGGAGCTGTTTTTT. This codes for CASSQIGQGPNTGELFF.

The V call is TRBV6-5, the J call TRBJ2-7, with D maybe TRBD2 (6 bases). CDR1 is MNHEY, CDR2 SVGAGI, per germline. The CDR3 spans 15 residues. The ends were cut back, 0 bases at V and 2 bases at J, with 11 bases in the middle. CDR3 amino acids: CASSYSPGTAYEQYF. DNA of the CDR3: TGTGCCAGCAGTTACTCACCCGGGACTGCCTACGAGCAGTACTTC.

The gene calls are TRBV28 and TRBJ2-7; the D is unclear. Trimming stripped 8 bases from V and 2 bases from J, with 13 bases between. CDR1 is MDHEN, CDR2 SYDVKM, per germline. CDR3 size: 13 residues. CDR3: CASGRPVTYEQYF. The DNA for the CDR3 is TGTGCCAGCGGCAGGCCAGTCACCTACGAGCAGTACTTC. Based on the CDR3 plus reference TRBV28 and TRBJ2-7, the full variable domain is DVKVTQSSRYLVKRTGEKVFLECVQDMDHENMFWYRQDPGLGLRLIYFSYDVKMKEKGDIPEGYSVSREKKERFSLILESASTNQTSMYLCASGRPVTYEQYFGPGTRLTVT.

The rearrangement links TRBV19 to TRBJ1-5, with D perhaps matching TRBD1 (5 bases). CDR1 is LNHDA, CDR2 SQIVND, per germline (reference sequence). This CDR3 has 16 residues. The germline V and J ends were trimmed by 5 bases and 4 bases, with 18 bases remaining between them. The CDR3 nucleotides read TGTGCCAGTAGTCGGGACTCACTAGGGCTGAATCAGCCCCAGCATTTT. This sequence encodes CASSRDSLGLNQPQHF.

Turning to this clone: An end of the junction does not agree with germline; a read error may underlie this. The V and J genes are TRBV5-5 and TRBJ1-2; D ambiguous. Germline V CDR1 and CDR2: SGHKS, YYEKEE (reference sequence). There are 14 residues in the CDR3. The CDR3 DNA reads TGTGCCAGCAGCTTGGCGGGTTCTAACCATGGCTACACCTTC. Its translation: CASSLAGSNHGYTF.

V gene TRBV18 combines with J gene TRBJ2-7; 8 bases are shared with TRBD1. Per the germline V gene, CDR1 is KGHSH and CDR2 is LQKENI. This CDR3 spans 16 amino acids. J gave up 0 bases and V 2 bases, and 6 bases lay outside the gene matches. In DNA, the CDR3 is TGTGCCAGCTCACCATCCCGACAGGGGAGCTCCTACGAGCAGTACTTC. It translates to CASSPSRQGSSYEQYF.

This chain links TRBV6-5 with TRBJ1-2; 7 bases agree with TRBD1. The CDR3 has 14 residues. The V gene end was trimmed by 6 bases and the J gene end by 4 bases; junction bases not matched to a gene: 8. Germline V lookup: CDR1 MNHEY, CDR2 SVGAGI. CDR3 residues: CASRETGVAYGYTF. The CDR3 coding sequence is TGTGCCAGCAGGGAAACAGGGGTCGCCTATGGCTACACCTTC.

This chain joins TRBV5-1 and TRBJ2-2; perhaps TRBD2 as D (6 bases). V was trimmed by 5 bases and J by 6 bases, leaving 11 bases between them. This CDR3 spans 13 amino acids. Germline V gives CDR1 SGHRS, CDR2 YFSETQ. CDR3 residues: CASSRERAGELFF. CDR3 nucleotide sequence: TGCGCCAGCAGTCGGGAGAGGGCCGGGGAGCTGTTTTTT.

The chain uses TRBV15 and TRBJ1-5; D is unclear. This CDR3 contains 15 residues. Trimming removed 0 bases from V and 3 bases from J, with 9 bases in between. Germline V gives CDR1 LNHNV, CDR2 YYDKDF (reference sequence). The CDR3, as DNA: TGTGCCACCAGCAGAGATGGGCGGGACAATCAGCCCCAGCATTTT. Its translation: CATSRDGRDNQPQHF.